A single T cell receptor (beta chain) is shown here with its context. Its target is not known. The data were taken from a study of shared clonotypes between healthy human individuals. This CDR3 region has 13 residues. Trimming stripped 2 bases from V and 5 bases from J, with 7 bases between. The germline gives CDR1 SGHDN, CDR2 FVKESK. Study-level points and caveats: Naive subsets typically showed greater estimated richness than memory subsets. Apart from blood, nothing was sampled; tissue repertoires likely differ. Large depth notwithstanding, sorted-subset sequencing proved incomplete by rarefaction.

Sorted-subset replicate PCR reactions were performed with about 200 ng DNA, corresponding to roughly 30,000 T cell genomes. Data came from immunoSEQ multiplex PCR; TCRdb stores just in-frame clones and leaves some out. The sample shows over 1.4 million clones, roughly 95% of them seen only once. The sequence derives from a man aged 25-45 years in good health. The gene calls are TRBV14 and TRBJ1-5, with D unclear. The sequencing input was naive CD4+ T cells sorted from blood. Subset: CD45RA+ positively selected. CDR3 in amino acids: CASSQNAYQPQHF. As DNA, the CDR3 is TGTGCCAGCAGCCAAAATGCGTATCAGCCCCAGCATTTT. Full variable domain (missing parts from reference TRBV14 and TRBJ1-5): EAGVTQFPSHSVIEKGQTVTLRCDPISGHDNLYWYRRVMGKEIKFLLHFVKESKQDESGMPNNRFLAERTGGTYSTLKVQPAELEDSGVYFCASSQNAYQPQHFGDGTRLSIL.